A single sample gave rise to the 2 T cell receptor beta chains below, sequenced in a study of blood T cell repertoires in COVID-19. Profiled with immunoSEQ multiplex PCR; TCRdb holds only in-frame clones, not every one. The repertoire holds 150,000 to 200,000 clones, over 70% seen once, with about 7.2% in the top ten. The specimen sequenced was peripheral blood. The origin of the receptors is a man aged 60 to 69 with acute or convalescent COVID-19.

The chain employs TRBV19 and TRBJ1-4; tentatively, D is TRBD1 (5 bases). The CDR3 is 16 residues long. Germline lookup yields CDR1 LNHDA and CDR2 SQIVND (reference sequence). V lost 1 base, J lost 4 bases, and 13 bases lay in between. DNA for the CDR3: TGTGCCAGTAGTATAGTAAGGACGGGGGGTAATGAAAAACTGTTTTTT. Protein: CASSIVRTGGNEKLFF.

This clone was seen a handful of times. The CDR3 is CAWSVSGIRSGNTIYF. In DNA, the CDR3 is TGTGCCTGGAGTGTATCAGGGATCCGTTCGGGAAACACCATATATTTT. The chain employs TRBV30 and TRBJ1-3, with D tentatively TRBD1 (5 bases). The CDR3 runs 16 residues. V was cut by 0 bases and J by 4 bases, with 16 bases left in between. Per the germline V gene, CDR1 is GTSNPN and CDR2 is SVGIG (reference sequence).